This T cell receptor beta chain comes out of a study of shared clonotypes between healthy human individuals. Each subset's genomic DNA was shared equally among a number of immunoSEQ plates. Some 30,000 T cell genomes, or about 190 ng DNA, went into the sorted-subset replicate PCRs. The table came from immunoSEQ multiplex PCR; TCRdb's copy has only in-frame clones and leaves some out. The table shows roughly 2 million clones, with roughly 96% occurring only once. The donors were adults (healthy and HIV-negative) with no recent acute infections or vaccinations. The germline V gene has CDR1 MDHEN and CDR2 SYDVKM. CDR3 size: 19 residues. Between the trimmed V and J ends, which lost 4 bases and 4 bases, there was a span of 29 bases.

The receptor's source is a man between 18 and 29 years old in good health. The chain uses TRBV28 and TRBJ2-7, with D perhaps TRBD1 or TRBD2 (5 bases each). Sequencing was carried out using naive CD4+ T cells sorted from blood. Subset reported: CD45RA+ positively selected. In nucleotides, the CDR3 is TGTGCCAGCAGTTACCCCGGGACCCAAAACACTATGTTAAATTACGAGCAGTACTTC. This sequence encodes CASSYPGTQNTMLNYEQYF.